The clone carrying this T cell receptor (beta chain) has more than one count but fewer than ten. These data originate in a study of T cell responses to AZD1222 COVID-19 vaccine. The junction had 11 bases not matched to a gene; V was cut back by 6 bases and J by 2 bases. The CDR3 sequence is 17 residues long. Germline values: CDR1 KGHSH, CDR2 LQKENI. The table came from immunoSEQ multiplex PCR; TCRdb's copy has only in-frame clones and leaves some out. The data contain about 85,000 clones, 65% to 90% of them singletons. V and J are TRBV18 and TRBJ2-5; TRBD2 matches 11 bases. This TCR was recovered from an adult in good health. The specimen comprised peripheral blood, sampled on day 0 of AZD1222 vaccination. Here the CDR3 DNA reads TGTGCCAGCTCGCAGACTAGCGGGGTCAGGTTACAAGAGACCCAGTACTTC. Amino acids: CASSQTSGVRLQETQYF.